The 11 T cell receptor beta chains below come from one sample, sequenced in a study of blood T cells in healthy people across ages. A J-beta primer mix and a sample-barcoded 5' primer were used in a second PCR of roughly 7 to 12 cycles. TCRdb processed the 5' RACE reads anew with MiXCR; each CDR3 protein has one entry. The sample shows roughly 800,000 distinct CDR3 sequences, 58% of them seen only once. Sequenced sample: blood. The receptors were sampled from a man aged 25-45 years in good health.

The chain uses TRBV15 and TRBJ1-2, with D uncertain. Germline CDR1 LNHNV, CDR2 YYDKDF (reference sequence). The CDR3 has 15 residues. The V end was cut by 0 bases, the J end by 4 bases, with 12 bases between. CDR3 nucleotide sequence: TGTGCCACCAGCAGAGATGATGGAGCACTCTATGGCTACACCTTC. This sequence encodes CATSRDDGALYGYTF.

The chain joins TRBV28 to TRBJ2-7; no reliable D call. CDR3 length: 13 residues. Per the germline V gene, CDR1 is MDHEN and CDR2 is SYDVKM. Deletions cut 7 bases from V and 9 bases from J, with 19 bases between. The CDR3 region has the DNA TGTGCCAGCACCCCCGTCGGAAGGTTGGGGCAGTACTTC. The encoded protein is CASTPVGRLGQYF.

The CDR3 bases are TGTGCCAGCAGTTCATATAGGACGGGGAACACTGAAGCTTTCTTT. This codes for CASSSYRTGNTEAFF. The chain employs TRBV7-2 and TRBJ1-1; no definite D call. This CDR3 has 15 residues. V was clipped by 6 bases and J by 1 base, with 15 bases between them. Per germline, CDR1 SGHTA and CDR2 FQGNSA.

The chain couples TRBV29-1 to TRBJ2-7; the D call may be TRBD1 or TRBD2 (6 bases each). The CDR3 contains 13 residues. The V end lost 6 bases, the J end lost 0 bases, and 12 bases lay between the germline ends. The germline CDR1 and CDR2 sequences are SQVTM and ANQGSEA. The CDR3 spells CSVRDTLSYEQYF. The CDR3 DNA follows: TGCAGCGTGCGGGACACCCTCTCCTACGAGCAGTACTTC.

The J gene is TRBJ2-6, the V gene TRBV18; TRBD1 is a possible D gene (6 bases). Germline CDR1 is KGHSH and CDR2 is LQKENI. The V and J ends lost 4 bases and 0 bases respectively, with 13 bases between them. The CDR3 runs to 17 residues. The CDR3 sequence: CASSHSDRPSGANVLTF. The CDR3 DNA is TGTGCCAGCTCACACTCCGACAGGCCCTCTGGGGCCAACGTCCTGACTTTC.

The chain joins TRBV6-2 or TRBV6-3 to TRBJ2-4; D is undetermined. CDR3 size: 14 residues. The germline V gene has CDR1 MNHEY and CDR2 SVGEGT. The V gene lost 7 bases and the J gene lost 1 base, with 11 bases spanning the gap. CDR3 region: CASTQDGAKNIQYF. The CDR3 DNA is TGTGCCAGCACCCAGGACGGGGCCAAAAACATTCAGTACTTC.

This clonotype showed up just a few times. The genes are TRBV20-1 and TRBJ2-5, with 12 bases that match TRBD2. The J call is uncertain, as TRBJ2-7 better fits the DNA end. The CDR3 runs 16 residues. From germline, CDR1 is DFQATT and CDR2 SNEGSKA (reference sequence). CDR3 DNA: TGCAGTGCTAGGAAGACTAGCGGGAGTACCTCCTACGAGCAGTACTTC. Translated: CSARKTSGSTSYEQYF.

This clonotype appeared a few times. The chain uses TRBV5-1 and TRBJ2-5; D remains ambiguous. The germline V gene has CDR1 SGHRS and CDR2 YFSETQ. The CDR3 loop spans 13 amino acids. The V end was cut by 2 bases, the J end by 3 bases, with 8 bases between. The CDR3, as DNA: TGCGCCAGCAGCTTACGAAGGAAAGAGACCCAGTACTTC. Protein sequence: CASSLRRKETQYF.

This rearrangement joins TRBV3-1 to TRBJ2-7, with 7 bases identical to TRBD2. The CDR3 runs to 15 residues. Germline V gene sequence: CDR1 LGHDT, CDR2 YNNKEL (reference sequence). V lost 0 bases, J lost 4 bases, and 6 bases stayed unmatched. Written as DNA, the CDR3 is TGTGCCAGCAGCCAAGAGCCCGACGGGGGGTACGAGCAGTACTTC. Translated: CASSQEPDGGYEQYF.

This clonotype was found a few times. The chain links TRBV5-1 to TRBJ2-5, with a tentative D call TRBD2 (5 bases). CDR3 length equals 15 residues. CDR1 is SGHRS, CDR2 YFSETQ, per germline. The V end lost 0 bases, the J end lost 4 bases, and 13 bases lay between the germline ends. The CDR3 nucleotides are TGCGCCAGCAGCTTGGAGGTCGGGGTGCTAGAGACCCAGTACTTC. Its translation: CASSLEVGVLETQYF. The entire variable domain, with the rest obtained from reference TRBV5-1 and TRBJ2-5, is as follows: KAGVTQTPRYLIKTRGQQVTLSCSPISGHRSVSWYQQTPGQGLQFLFEYFSETQRNKGNFPGRFSGRQFSNSRSEMNVSTLELGDSALYLCASSLEVGVLETQYFGPGTRLLVL.

CDR3 sequence reads: CASTFRALVETQYF. DNA of the CDR3: TGTGCCAGCACGTTCAGGGCTTTGGTGGAGACCCAGTACTTC. The chain links TRBV2 to TRBJ2-5; D is perhaps TRBD1 (5 bases). Trimming stripped 7 bases from V and 5 bases from J, with 17 bases between. This CDR3 spans 14 amino acids. The germline CDR1 and CDR2 sequences are SNHLY and FYNNEI.